This T cell receptor (beta chain) was sequenced in a study of T cell repertoires in cytomegalovirus infection. TCRdb recomputed calls from the reads with MiXCR, one row per CDR3 protein. The table lists 200,000 to 250,000 distinct CDR3 sequences, under 25% of them singletons. The CDR3 consists of 13 residues. CDR1 is MNHEY, CDR2 SMNVEV, per germline (reference sequence). With V trimmed by 7 bases and J by 2 bases, 4 bases remained unmatched. The chain recombines TRBV27 with TRBJ2-7; TRBD1 agrees at 8 bases. The TCR sequence derives from a human donor in good health (CMV status not recorded). Some clones in this sample may be carry-over from other donors' samples. The specimen sequenced was CD8+ T cells from PBMCs. CDR3 sequence reads: CASTDRGTYEQYF. The CDR3, as DNA: TGTGCCAGCACCGACAGGGGCACCTACGAGCAGTACTTC.